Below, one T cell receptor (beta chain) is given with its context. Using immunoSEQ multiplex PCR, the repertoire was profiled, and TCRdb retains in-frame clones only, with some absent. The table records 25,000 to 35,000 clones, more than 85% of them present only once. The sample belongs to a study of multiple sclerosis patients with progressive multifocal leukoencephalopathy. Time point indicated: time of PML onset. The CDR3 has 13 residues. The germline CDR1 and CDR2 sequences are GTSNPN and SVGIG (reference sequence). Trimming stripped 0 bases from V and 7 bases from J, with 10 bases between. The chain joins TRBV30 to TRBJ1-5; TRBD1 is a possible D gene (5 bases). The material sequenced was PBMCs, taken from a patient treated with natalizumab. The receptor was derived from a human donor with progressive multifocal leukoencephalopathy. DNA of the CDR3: TGTGCCTGGAGTGTACAACGGGGGCAGCCCCAGCATTTT. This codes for CAWSVQRGQPQHF.